This TCR beta chain came from a study of monozygotic twins with inflammatory bowel disease. The CDR3 is 15 residues long. CDR1 is LGHDT, CDR2 YNNKEL, per germline (reference sequence). Eight separate reactions per sample served to make cDNA. TCRdb re-analyzed the 5' RACE reads; it lists each CDR3 protein once, without DNA. The sample spans 400,000 or so distinct CDR3 sequences; the ten largest clones claim around 2.4%. The chain links TRBV3-1 to TRBJ2-1. The sequenced material came from blood. This sequence was found in a human donor with ulcerative colitis or Crohn's disease, or a healthy co-twin of an affected twin (not recorded which). This CDR3 reads CASSQESGAYNEQFF.